This T cell receptor (beta chain) was sequenced in a study of neoadjuvant anti-PD-1 for oral cavity cancer. On the study more broadly: Patients without progression got a fourth dose around day 43.

Details on this clone: No antigen is known for it.

V was pared by 1 base and J by 9 bases, with 19 bases between. Germline V gene lookup returns CDR1 SQVTM and CDR2 ANQGSEA. The CDR3 is 15 amino acids. Tumor libraries mostly used about 5 ug genomic DNA, two replicates each. This table comes from immunoSEQ multiplex PCR, and its TCRdb copy is limited to in-frame clones, with some not included. The sample lists some 13,000 clones, around three fifths occurring once. Regarding the study as a whole: Post-treatment tumors with larger preexisting clones showed more shrinkage. With three patients per group, TCR findings need larger cohorts.

The chain is built from TRBV29-1 and TRBJ2-1; D possibly uses TRBD1 or TRBD2 (6 bases each). The source was tumor tissue, collected before nivolumab (anti-PD-1) treatment. The source of this sequence is a person aged 40 to 85 with oral cavity squamous cell carcinoma. The donor label of this sample is uncertain. The CDR3 is CSVEGGASLWSEQFF. The DNA of the CDR3 is TGCAGCGTTGAAGGGGGGGCGAGTCTTTGGAGTGAGCAGTTCTTC.